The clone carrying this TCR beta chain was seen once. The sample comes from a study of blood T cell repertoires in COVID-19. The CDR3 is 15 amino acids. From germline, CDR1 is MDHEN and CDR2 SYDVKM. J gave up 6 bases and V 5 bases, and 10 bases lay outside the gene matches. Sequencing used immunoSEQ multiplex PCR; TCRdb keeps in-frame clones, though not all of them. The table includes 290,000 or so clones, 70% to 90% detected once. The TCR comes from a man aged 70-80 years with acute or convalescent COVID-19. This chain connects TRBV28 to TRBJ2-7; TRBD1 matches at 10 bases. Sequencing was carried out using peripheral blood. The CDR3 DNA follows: TGTGCCAGCAGTCAGACAGGGGGCGCATTTCGCGAGCAGTACTTC. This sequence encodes CASSQTGGAFREQYF.